The sequence of this TCR beta chain was determined in a study of spatial heterogeneity in lung cancer. Overall study: Untreated early-stage non-small cell lung cancer patients, fewer than 85 in total, were the donors. Sequenced were any available follow-up PBMC samples, which had been obtained a median of about two years after resection. Study-level points and caveats: Whereas they appeared in blood less at follow-up, ubiquitous expanded tumor TCRs appeared there more at resection.

TCRdb re-analysed the 5' RACE reads in MiXCR, keeping a single row per CDR3 protein. The sample consists of approximately 56,000 distinct CDR3 sequences, less than 9.5% of them appearing once. This clonotype was detected many times. What it binds is unknown. CDR1 is SGHTA, CDR2 FQGNSA, per germline. With V trimmed by 4 bases and J by 3 bases, 11 bases remained unmatched. There are 16 residues in the CDR3. Time point in this sample: blood at routine non-recurrence follow-up after resection. The authors sequenced whole RNA from tumor, nontumor lung or frozen PBMC without sorting. This TCR came from a female donor with early-stage non-small cell lung cancer. The input for sequencing was PBMCs, taken at follow-up. V usage is TRBV7-2 and J usage is TRBJ1-2, with TRBD1 matching over 7 bases. CDR3 sequence reads: CASSSGQPQAYYGYTF. CDR3 in DNA: TGTGCCAGCAGCTCGGGACAGCCCCAGGCATACTATGGCTACACCTTC.